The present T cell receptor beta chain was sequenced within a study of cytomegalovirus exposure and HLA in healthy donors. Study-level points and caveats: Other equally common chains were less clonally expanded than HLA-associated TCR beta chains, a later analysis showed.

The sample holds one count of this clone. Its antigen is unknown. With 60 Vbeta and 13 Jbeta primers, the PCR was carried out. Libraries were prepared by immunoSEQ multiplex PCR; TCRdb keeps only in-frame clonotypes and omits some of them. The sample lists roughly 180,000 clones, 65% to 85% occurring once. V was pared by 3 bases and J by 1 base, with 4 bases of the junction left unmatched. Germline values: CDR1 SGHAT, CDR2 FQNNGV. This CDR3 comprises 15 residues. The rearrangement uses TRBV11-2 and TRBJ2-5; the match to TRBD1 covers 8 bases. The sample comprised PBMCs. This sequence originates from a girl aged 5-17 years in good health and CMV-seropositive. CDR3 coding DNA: TGTGCCAGCAGCTTGGACGGGACAGGCCAAGAGACCCAGTACTTC. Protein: CASSLDGTGQETQYF.